Listed here are 5 T cell receptor beta chains from one sample, sequenced in a study of cytomegalovirus exposure and HLA in healthy donors. The PCR employed 60 Vbeta primers together with 13 Jbeta primers. Profiled with immunoSEQ multiplex PCR; TCRdb holds only in-frame clones, not every one. The top ten hold 2.5% to 3% of the sample, which has about 160,000 clones, 60% to 75% seen once. The sequenced sample consisted of PBMCs. The receptors were gathered from a woman aged 50 to 60 in good health and CMV-seropositive.

The chain uses TRBV4-1 and TRBJ1-1, with 7 nucleotides matching TRBD1. Germline loops: CDR1 MGHRA, CDR2 YSYEKL. The CDR3 contains 16 residues. V lost 4 bases, J lost 4 bases, and 12 bases stayed unmatched. CDR3 coding DNA: TGCGCCAGCAGCCCGACAGGGAATAAGGGGGTCACTGAAGCTTTCTTT. Protein product: CASSPTGNKGVTEAFF.

J is TRBJ1-2 and V is TRBV11-2; TRBD1 agrees at 9 bases. This CDR3 spans 17 amino acids. CDR1 is SGHAT and CDR2 is FQNNGV in the germline V gene. Germline trimming cut 4 bases from V and 3 bases from J; bases unmatched to any gene: 12. Here the CDR3 reads CASSSNRQGVGDYGYTF. Written as DNA, the CDR3 is TGTGCCAGCAGCTCAAATCGACAGGGGGTCGGGGACTATGGCTACACCTTC.

This chain uses TRBV6-1 with TRBJ2-7; TRBD1 might be the D (5 bases). This CDR3 has 13 amino acids. From germline, CDR1 is MNHNS and CDR2 SASEGT. V shed 7 bases and J shed 0 bases, with 10 bases lying between them. DNA for the CDR3: TGTGCCAGCAAAGAGACAGCCTCCTACGAGCAGTACTTC. It translates to CASKETASYEQYF.

V usage is TRBV29-1 and J usage is TRBJ2-6; D remains ambiguous. Germline CDR1 and CDR2: SQVTM and ANQGSEA. This CDR3 has 16 residues. Trimming removed 1 base at V and 0 bases at J, with 10 bases between. This CDR3 reads CSVEGPQDSGANVLTF. In DNA, the CDR3 is TGCAGCGTTGAAGGTCCCCAGGACTCTGGGGCCAACGTCCTGACTTTC.

The chain combines TRBV6-1 with TRBJ1-1; 9 nucleotides line up with TRBD1. The V gene end was trimmed by 7 bases and the J gene end by 11 bases; junction bases not matched to a gene: 14. In germline, CDR1 is MNHNS, CDR2 SASEGT. The CDR3 runs 14 residues. The DNA of the CDR3 is TGTGCCAGCACTAAATCCCGGGACAGGGTGAAGGCTTTCTTT. Translated: CASTKSRDRVKAFF.